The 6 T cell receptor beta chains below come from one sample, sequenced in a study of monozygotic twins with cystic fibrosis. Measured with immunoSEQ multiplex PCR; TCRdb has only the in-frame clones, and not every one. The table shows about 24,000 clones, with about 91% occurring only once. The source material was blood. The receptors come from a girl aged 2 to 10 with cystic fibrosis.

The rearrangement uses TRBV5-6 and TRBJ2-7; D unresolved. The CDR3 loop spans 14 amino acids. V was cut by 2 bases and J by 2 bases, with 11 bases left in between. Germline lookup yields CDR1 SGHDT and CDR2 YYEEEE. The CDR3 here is CASSFETRTYEQYF. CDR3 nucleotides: TGTGCCAGCAGCTTTGAGACAAGAACCTACGAGCAGTACTTC.

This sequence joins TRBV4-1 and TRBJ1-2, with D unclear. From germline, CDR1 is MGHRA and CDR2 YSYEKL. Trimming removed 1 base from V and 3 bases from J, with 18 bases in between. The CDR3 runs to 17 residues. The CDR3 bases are TGCGCCAGCAGCCAAGTAGCGGCGGCGGCCTTAGACTATGGCTACACCTTC. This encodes CASSQVAAAALDYGYTF.

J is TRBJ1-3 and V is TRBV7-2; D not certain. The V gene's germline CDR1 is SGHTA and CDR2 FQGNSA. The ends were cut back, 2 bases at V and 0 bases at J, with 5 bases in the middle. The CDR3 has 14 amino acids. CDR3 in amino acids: CASSLLSSGNTIYF. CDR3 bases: TGTGCCAGCAGCTTACTCAGCTCTGGAAACACCATATATTTT.

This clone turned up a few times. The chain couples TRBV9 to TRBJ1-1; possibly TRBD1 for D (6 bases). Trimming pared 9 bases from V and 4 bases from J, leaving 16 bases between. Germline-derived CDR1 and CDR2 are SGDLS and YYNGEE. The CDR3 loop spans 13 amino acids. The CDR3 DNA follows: TGTGCCATAAGGCAGGGGCCCGTCACTGAAGCTTTCTTT. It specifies CAIRQGPVTEAFF.

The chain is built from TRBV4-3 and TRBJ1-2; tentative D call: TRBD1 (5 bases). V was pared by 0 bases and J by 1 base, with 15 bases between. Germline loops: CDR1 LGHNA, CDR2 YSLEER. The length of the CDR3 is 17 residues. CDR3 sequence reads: CASSQDLGTGSNYGYTF. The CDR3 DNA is TGCGCCAGCAGCCAAGATCTCGGGACGGGTAGTAACTATGGCTACACCTTC.

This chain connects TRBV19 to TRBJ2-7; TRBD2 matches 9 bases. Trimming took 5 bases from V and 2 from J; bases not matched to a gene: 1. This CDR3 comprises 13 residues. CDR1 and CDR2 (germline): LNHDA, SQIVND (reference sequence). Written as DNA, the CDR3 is TGTGCCAGTAGTTCTAGCGGGGCCTACGAGCAGTACTTC. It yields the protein CASSSSGAYEQYF.